The 6 T cell receptor beta chains presented below share a single source sample, sequenced in a study of blood T cell repertoires in COVID-19. Profiling relied on immunoSEQ multiplex PCR, and the TCRdb table lists in-frame clones only, not all of them. The table records about 220,000 clones, 70% to 85% of them present only once. Material: peripheral blood. The receptors come from a man aged 35 to 55 who had recovered from COVID-19.

The CDR3 nucleotides are TGCGCCAGCAGCCAAGATGGGCGCTCTGGAAACACCATATATTTT. Protein sequence: CASSQDGRSGNTIYF. The chain has TRBV4-1 and TRBJ1-3, with unresolved D. The CDR3 consists of 15 residues. Germline values: CDR1 MGHRA, CDR2 YSYEKL. Trimming took 0 bases from V and 0 from J, leaving 6 bases between them.

This clone showed up just once. The V and J genes are TRBV5-1 and TRBJ1-3, with 7 bases matching TRBD1. There are 14 residues in the CDR3. The ends lost 4 bases at V and 4 bases at J; junction bases unmatched: 5. Germline CDR1 and CDR2: SGHRS and YFSETQ. The chain's CDR3 is CASSAGTAGNTIYF. The CDR3 DNA sequence: TGCGCCAGCAGCGCGGGGACAGCGGGAAACACCATATATTTT.

Of note for this clone: Other DNA sequences in the sample encode the same CDR3. The chain employs TRBV11-3 and TRBJ1-1; 8 nucleotides line up with TRBD1. CDR1 and CDR2 from the germline V gene are SGHNT and YENEEA. This CDR3 is 13 amino acids long. J lost 4 bases, V lost 6 bases, and 4 bases had no gene match. The chain's CDR3 is CASSLTGGTEAFF. DNA of the CDR3: TGTGCCAGCAGTTTAACAGGGGGCACTGAAGCTTTCTTT. The full variable domain, its missing parts supplied by reference TRBV11-3 and TRBJ1-1, is EAGVVQSPRYKIIEKKQPVAFWCNPISGHNTLYWYLQNLGQGPELLIRYENEEAVDDSQLPKDRFSAERLKGVDSTLKIQPAELGDSAVYLCASSLTGGTEAFFGQGTRLTVV.

This clone appeared a few times. The rearrangement uses TRBV2 and TRBJ2-1; TRBD1 agrees at 11 bases. This CDR3 has 15 amino acids. Germline trimming cut 6 bases from V and 2 bases from J; bases unmatched to any gene: 3. From germline, CDR1 is SNHLY and CDR2 FYNNEI. The CDR3 is CASSPDRGPYNEQFF. CDR3 bases: TGTGCCAGCAGCCCGGACAGGGGGCCCTACAATGAGCAGTTCTTC.

J is TRBJ1-1 and V is TRBV25-1; 7 bases align to TRBD1. Germline-derived CDR1 and CDR2 are MGHDK and SYGVNS. The CDR3 spans 13 residues. With 8 bases clipped from V and 1 base from J, the junction kept 4 bases outside the gene matches. The CDR3 region has the DNA TGTGCCAGCGGGACAGATTCGAACACTGAAGCTTTCTTT. It codes for CASGTDSNTEAFF.

Comment on this clone: The same CDR3 arises from other DNA sequences in this sample as well. The chain recombines TRBV10-3 with TRBJ2-2, with D unresolved. V gave up 0 bases and J gave up 0 bases, with 8 bases separating them. The germline V gene has CDR1 ENHRY and CDR2 SYGVKD. The CDR3 has 16 amino acids. The CDR3 nucleotides read TGTGCCATCAGTGAGTCTGGCGGCGCGAACACCGGGGAGCTGTTTTTT. Amino acid sequence: CAISESGGANTGELFF.